This TCR beta chain was retrieved from a study of a mutant IDH1 vaccine in newly diagnosed glioma. At the level of the study: Treated patients, averaging roughly 40 years, were 62.5% male and approximately 38% female. Earlier therapy was either radiotherapy, temozolomide, or both, and most got both. The study, taken as a whole, reports: Immune responses induced by vaccination arose in around 93% of the patients.

This CDR3 contains 11 residues. In germline, CDR1 is LNHNV, CDR2 YYDKDF (reference sequence). Trimming stripped 3 bases from V and 2 bases from J, with 2 bases between. Generated by immunoSEQ multiplex PCR, the TCRdb table keeps only in-frame clones and is missing some. Of 25,000 to 40,000 clones in the sample, 79% were seen once. Regarding this clone: No antigen is known for it.

Regarding time point: week 35, safety follow-up. Doses of 300 ug of mutant IDH1 20-mer peptide were given with topical imiquimod. The chain couples TRBV15 to TRBJ2-7; D gene ambiguous. Source: PBMCs, taken from a glioma patient whose treatment included an IDH1 peptide vaccine. The clonotype was recovered from a woman aged 25-40 years with glioma. Some clones in this sample may be carry-over from other donors' samples. CDR3 bases: TGTGCCACCAGCAGCACCTACGAGCAGTACTTC. Residues: CATSSTYEQYF.